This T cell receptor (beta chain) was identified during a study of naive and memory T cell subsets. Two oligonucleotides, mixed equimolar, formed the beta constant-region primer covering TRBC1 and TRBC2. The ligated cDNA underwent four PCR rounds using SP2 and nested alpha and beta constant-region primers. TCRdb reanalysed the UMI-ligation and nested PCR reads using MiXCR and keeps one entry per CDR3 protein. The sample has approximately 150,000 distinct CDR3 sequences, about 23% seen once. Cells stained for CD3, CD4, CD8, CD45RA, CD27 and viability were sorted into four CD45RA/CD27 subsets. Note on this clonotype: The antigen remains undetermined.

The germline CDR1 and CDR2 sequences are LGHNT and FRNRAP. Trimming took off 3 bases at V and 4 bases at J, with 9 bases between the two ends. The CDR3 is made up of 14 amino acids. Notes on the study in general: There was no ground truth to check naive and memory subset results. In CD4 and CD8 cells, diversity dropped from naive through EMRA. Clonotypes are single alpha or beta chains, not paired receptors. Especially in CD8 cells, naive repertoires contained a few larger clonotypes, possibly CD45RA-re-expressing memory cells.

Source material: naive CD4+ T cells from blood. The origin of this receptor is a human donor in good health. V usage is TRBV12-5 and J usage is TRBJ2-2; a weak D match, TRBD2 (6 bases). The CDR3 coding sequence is TGTGCTAGTGGTTTATCCGGGAGCACCGGGGAGCTGTTTTTT. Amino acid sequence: CASGLSGSTGELFF.